This TCR beta chain was obtained from a study of patients and donors after allogeneic stem cell transplantation. This clonotype occurred many times. V was clipped by 7 bases and J by 1 base, with 10 bases between them. From germline, CDR1 is ENHRY and CDR2 SYGVKD. CDR3 length equals 13 residues. TCRdb re-analysed the RT-PCR reads in MiXCR, keeping a single row per CDR3 protein. The table has approximately 88,000 distinct CDR3 sequences, 5% seen once; the top ten hold 2.6%. This receptor was taken from a human donor who was either an allogeneic HSCT recipient or a stem cell or donor lymphocyte infusion donor (not recorded which). It is not recorded whose cells these are; they may come from a transplant donor. The sequenced sample was blood, either unsorted or a sorted T cell fraction (not recorded which). This chain joins TRBV10-3 and TRBJ1-1; D is ambiguous. The CDR3 DNA reads TGTGCCATCATGGAGAGCGAGAACACTGAAGCTTTCTTT. Translating gives CAIMESENTEAFF.